The 9 T cell receptor beta chains below were found in one sample sequenced in a study of blood T cells in healthy people across ages. Primers used in a second PCR of roughly 6 to 11 cycles were a sample-barcoded 5' primer and a J-beta primer mix. TCRdb reanalysed the 5' RACE reads using MiXCR and keeps one entry per CDR3 protein. The repertoire holds about 640,000 distinct CDR3 sequences, roughly three fifths seen once, with about two fifths in the top ten. The specimen was blood. These receptor sequences come from a man between 60 and 75 years old in good health.

The genes are TRBV7-2 and TRBJ2-1, with unresolved D. Trimming shortened V by 9 bases and J by 0 bases, and 6 bases separated the two germline ends. Germline CDR1 SGHTA, CDR2 FQGNSA. This CDR3 comprises 12 residues. CDR3 DNA: TGTGCCAGGGCGGCCTCCTACAATGAGCAGTTCTTC. This encodes CARAASYNEQFF.

The rearrangement links TRBV27 to TRBJ1-2; D perhaps matches TRBD1 (6 bases). The CDR3 spans 17 residues. Between the trimmed V and J ends, which lost 0 bases and 3 bases, there was a span of 17 bases. The germline V gene has CDR1 MNHEY and CDR2 SMNVEV (reference sequence). The CDR3 reads CASSLSPLTGRYYGYTF. The CDR3 nucleotides read TGTGCCAGCAGTTTATCCCCTCTAACAGGGAGGTACTATGGCTACACCTTC.

This clonotype was seen a handful of times. V usage is TRBV6-2 or TRBV6-3 and J usage is TRBJ2-1, with no clear D. Per germline, CDR1 MNHEY and CDR2 SVGEGT. The CDR3 has 13 residues. Trimming pared 5 bases from V and 12 bases from J, leaving 17 bases between. CDR3: CASSRNQDGVQFF. The CDR3 DNA reads TGTGCCAGCAGTAGAAACCAGGACGGAGTGCAGTTCTTC.

This clonotype appeared a few times. One base away lies a much larger clone, so this may be a sequencing read error. The chain couples TRBV11-2 to TRBJ2-7, with D perhaps being TRBD1 or TRBD2 (5 bases each). CDR1 SGHAT and CDR2 FQNNGV come from the germline V gene. This CDR3 region has 15 residues. Trimming took 1 base from V and 3 from J, leaving 13 bases between them. The CDR3 sequence is CASSLGDGSFYEQYF. CDR3 DNA: TGTGCCAGCAGCTTAGGGGACGGTAGCTTCTACGAGCAGTACTTC.

The rearrangement uses TRBV5-6 and TRBJ1-6; D is unclear. V shed 0 bases and J shed 8 bases, with 9 bases lying between them. Germline loops: CDR1 SGHDT, CDR2 YYEEEE. The CDR3 has 14 amino acids. Here the CDR3 reads CASSLAVPHSPLHF. CDR3 coding DNA: TGTGCCAGCAGCTTGGCAGTGCCCCATTCACCCCTCCACTTT.

This chain links TRBV5-1 with TRBJ1-4; 8 bases are a match to TRBD1. This CDR3 region has 16 residues. With 5 bases clipped from V and 0 bases from J, the junction kept 6 bases outside the gene matches. Germline lookup yields CDR1 SGHRS and CDR2 YFSETQ. Written as DNA, the CDR3 is TGCGCCAGCAGGAGACGACAGGGGTCAACTAATGAAAAACTGTTTTTT. Translation gives CASRRRQGSTNEKLFF.

This clonotype was picked up many times. This chain joins TRBV9 and TRBJ1-4, with 9 positions matching TRBD1. The V gene end was trimmed by 3 bases and the J gene end by 8 bases; junction bases not matched to a gene: 8. The CDR3 runs to 15 residues. Germline values: CDR1 SGDLS, CDR2 YYNGEE. The CDR3 DNA reads TGTGCCAGCAGCGAGGGACAGGGAATAGGCGAAAAACTGTTTTTT. It encodes CASSEGQGIGEKLFF.

The CDR3 bases are TGTGCCAGCAGCCAATTGAACAGGGTTAGCTATGGCTACACCTTC. Residues: CASSQLNRVSYGYTF. The chain couples TRBV12-3 or TRBV12-4 to TRBJ1-2; tentatively, D is TRBD1 (6 bases). Trimming left V 6 bases short and J 4 bases short, with 18 bases between. The CDR3 is made up of 15 amino acids.

The chain joins TRBV3-1 to TRBJ1-2; no reliable D call. This CDR3 contains 13 residues. V lost 2 bases, J lost 5 bases, and 9 bases lay in between. Germline-derived CDR1 and CDR2 are LGHDT and YNNKEL (reference sequence). The CDR3 bases are TGTGCCAGCAGCCAAAGGGCCTCTTATGGCTACACCTTC. Translated: CASSQRASYGYTF. The full variable domain, completed using reference TRBV3-1 and TRBJ1-2, is DTAVSQTPKYLVTQMGNDKSIKCEQNLGHDTMYWYKQDSKKFLKIMFSYNNKELIINETVPNRFSPKSPDKAHLNLHINSLELGDSAVYFCASSQRASYGYTFGSGTRLTVV.